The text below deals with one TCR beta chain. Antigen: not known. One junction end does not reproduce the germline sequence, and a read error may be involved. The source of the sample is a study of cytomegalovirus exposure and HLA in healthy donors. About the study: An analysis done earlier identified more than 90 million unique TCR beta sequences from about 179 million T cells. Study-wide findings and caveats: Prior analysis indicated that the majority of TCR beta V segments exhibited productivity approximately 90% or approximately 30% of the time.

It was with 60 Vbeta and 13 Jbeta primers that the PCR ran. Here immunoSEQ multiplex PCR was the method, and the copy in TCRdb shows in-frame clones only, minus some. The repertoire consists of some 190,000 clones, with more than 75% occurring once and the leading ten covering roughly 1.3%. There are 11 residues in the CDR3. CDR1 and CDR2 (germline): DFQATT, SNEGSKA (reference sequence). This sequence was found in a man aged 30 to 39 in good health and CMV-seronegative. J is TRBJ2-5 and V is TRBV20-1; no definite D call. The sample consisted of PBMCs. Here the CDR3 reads CSARVQEAQYF. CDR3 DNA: TGCAGTGCTAGAGTACAAGAGGCCCAGTACTTC.